These T cell receptor beta chains were read from a single sample in a study of Ad26.COV2.S vaccination and SARS-CoV-2 variants. The protocol was immunoSEQ multiplex PCR, while the TCRdb copy is restricted to in-frame clones and leaves out a portion. The data show some 420,000 clones, approximately 88% seen once. The sequences come from peripheral blood, collected in a trial of Ad26.COV2.S vaccine versus placebo. Receptors were obtained from a person between 18 and 65 years old who received the Ad26.COV2.S COVID-19 vaccine or a placebo. The CDR3 runs from the conserved cysteine through the conserved F or W. Fields, in order: clone size, D gene, J gene, V gene, CDR3 DNA, CDR3 protein. A D gene is named only where the DNA matches it firmly. The size field is filled for only some rows; it gives once, few, many or a size class.

abundance: -
d_gene: -
j_gene: TRBJ2-7
v_gene: TRBV4-3
CDR3nt: TGCGCCAGCAGCCAGGGGCCGGACAGCTACTACGAGCAGTACTTC
CDR3aa: CASSQGPDSYYEQYF

abundance: -
d_gene: -
j_gene: TRBJ2-7
v_gene: TRBV21-1
CDR3nt: TGTGCCAGCAGCAAAGCGAATTTGGGGGAGAGCCCCTACGAGCAGTACTTC
CDR3aa: CASSKANLGESPYEQYF

abundance: -
d_gene: TRBD1
j_gene: TRBJ2-7
v_gene: TRBV27
CDR3nt: TGTGCCAGCAGTTCTTCCCGGGACAGGGCCTACGAGCAGTACTTC
CDR3aa: CASSSSRDRAYEQYF

abundance: -
d_gene: -
j_gene: TRBJ2-7
v_gene: TRBV6-2/TRBV6-3
CDR3nt: TGTGCCAGCAGTTACATCGACAGAACCTACGAGCAGTACTTC
CDR3aa: CASSYIDRTYEQYF

abundance: -
d_gene: -
j_gene: TRBJ1-2
v_gene: TRBV5-6
CDR3nt: TGTGCCAGCAGGGAGGCGACAGCTTCATATGGCTACACCTTC
CDR3aa: CASREATASYGYTF

abundance: few
d_gene: TRBD1
j_gene: TRBJ1-1
v_gene: TRBV2
CDR3nt: TGTGCCAGCGACAGGGGGAACACTGAAGCTTTCTTT
CDR3aa: CASDRGNTEAFF

abundance: -
d_gene: TRBD2
j_gene: TRBJ2-7
v_gene: TRBV9
CDR3nt: TGTGCCAGCAGCACTAGCGGGAGCTCCTACGAGCAGTACTTC
CDR3aa: CASSTSGSSYEQYF

abundance: -
d_gene: TRBD1
j_gene: TRBJ1-6
v_gene: TRBV6-1
CDR3nt: TGTGCCAGCAGTGATTCTTCGGGGACAGGGACATTCTCCTATAATTCACCCCTCCACTTT
CDR3aa: CASSDSSGTGTFSYNSPLHF

abundance: -
d_gene: TRBD1
j_gene: TRBJ2-1
v_gene: TRBV19
CDR3nt: TGTGCCAGTAGTGCGGGACAGGGGGGCTACAATGAGCAGTTCTTC
CDR3aa: CASSAGQGGYNEQFF

abundance: -
d_gene: -
j_gene: TRBJ1-1
v_gene: TRBV18
CDR3nt: TGTGCCAGCTCACCGCCGAACACTGAAGCTTTCTTT
CDR3aa: CASSPPNTEAFF

abundance: -
d_gene: -
j_gene: TRBJ2-5
v_gene: TRBV7-8
CDR3nt: TGTGCCAGCAGCTTAATCCGGGGTTCCCAGGAGACCCAGTACTTC
CDR3aa: CASSLIRGSQETQYF

abundance: -
d_gene: TRBD2
j_gene: TRBJ2-5
v_gene: TRBV4-3
CDR3nt: TGCGCCAGCAGCCAGGGTCGCGGGGGTCAAGAGACCCAGTACTTC
CDR3aa: CASSQGRGGQETQYF

abundance: -
d_gene: -
j_gene: TRBJ2-5
v_gene: TRBV6-2/TRBV6-3
CDR3nt: TGTGCCAGCAGCCCCATACGACAGGAGGGAGAGACCCAGTACTTC
CDR3aa: CASSPIRQEGETQYF

abundance: once
d_gene: -
j_gene: TRBJ2-7
v_gene: TRBV28
CDR3nt: TGTGCCAGCACCGAAACCAGGGGAGGGATTTCCGAGCAGTACTTC
CDR3aa: CASTETRGGISEQYF

abundance: -
d_gene: -
j_gene: TRBJ1-1
v_gene: TRBV23-1
CDR3nt: TGCGCCAGCAGTCGGTGGGGCACTGAAGCTTTCTTT
CDR3aa: CASSRWGTEAFF

abundance: -
d_gene: TRBD2
j_gene: TRBJ2-4
v_gene: TRBV11-2
CDR3nt: TGTGCCAGCAGCTACCCGGGACTAGCGAGAAACATTCAGTACTTC
CDR3aa: CASSYPGLARNIQYF

abundance: -
d_gene: -
j_gene: TRBJ2-7
v_gene: TRBV24-1
CDR3nt: TGTGCCACCAGTGATTCGTCAGGGGTCGAGCAGTACTTC
CDR3aa: CATSDSSGVEQYF

abundance: -
d_gene: TRBD1
j_gene: TRBJ1-4
v_gene: TRBV6-5
CDR3nt: TGTGCCAGCAGTTACTGGCAGGGGGATGAAAAACTGTTTTTT
CDR3aa: CASSYWQGDEKLFF

abundance: -
d_gene: -
j_gene: TRBJ2-2
v_gene: TRBV27
CDR3nt: TGTGCCAATCTCAGCAGCACCGGGGAGCTGTTTTTT
CDR3aa: CANLSSTGELFF

abundance: once
d_gene: -
j_gene: TRBJ1-2
v_gene: TRBV28
CDR3nt: TGTGCCAGCAGTCCAGGAGGGGACTTCTATGGCTACACCTTC
CDR3aa: CASSPGGDFYGYTF

abundance: -
d_gene: -
j_gene: TRBJ2-4
v_gene: TRBV28
CDR3nt: TGTGCCAGCAGCCCACCCCCCGCAGGGAGTAGGAACATTCAGTACTTC
CDR3aa: CASSPPPAGSRNIQYF

abundance: -
d_gene: -
j_gene: TRBJ1-5
v_gene: TRBV7-2
CDR3nt: TGTGCCAGCAGCTTAGGCGGACAGTATCAGCCCCAGCATTTT
CDR3aa: CASSLGGQYQPQHF

abundance: -
d_gene: TRBD2
j_gene: TRBJ2-3
v_gene: TRBV6-7
CDR3nt: TGTGCCAGCAGAGAAGGACTAGCGAGCACAGATACGCAGTATTTT
CDR3aa: CASREGLASTDTQYF

abundance: few
d_gene: -
j_gene: TRBJ1-4
v_gene: TRBV5-6
CDR3nt: TGTGCCAGCCGCGAAATGGCATCAACTAATGAAAAACTGTTTTTT
CDR3aa: CASREMASTNEKLFF

abundance: -
d_gene: TRBD2
j_gene: TRBJ2-1
v_gene: TRBV11-2
CDR3nt: TGTGCCAGCAGCTTAGGTGGGGGGGACAATGAGCAGTTCTTC
CDR3aa: CASSLGGGDNEQFF

abundance: -
d_gene: -
j_gene: TRBJ2-7
v_gene: TRBV5-1
CDR3nt: TGCGCCAGCAGCCCGATAGGGGGCGAGCAGTACTTC
CDR3aa: CASSPIGGEQYF

abundance: -
d_gene: -
j_gene: TRBJ2-2
v_gene: TRBV27
CDR3nt: TGTGCCAGCACCGGGACGAGCCCCCACGGGGAGCTGTTTTTT
CDR3aa: CASTGTSPHGELFF

abundance: -
d_gene: -
j_gene: TRBJ2-2
v_gene: TRBV6-5
CDR3nt: TGTGCCAGCTCAAGAAGTTTCGGGGAGCTGTTTTTT
CDR3aa: CASSRSFGELFF

abundance: -
d_gene: TRBD1
j_gene: TRBJ2-6
v_gene: TRBV5-5
CDR3nt: TGTGCCAGCAGCTTTCAGGGGGCGAGTGGGGCCAACGTCCTGACTTTC
CDR3aa: CASSFQGASGANVLTF

abundance: -
d_gene: TRBD1
j_gene: TRBJ2-7
v_gene: TRBV29-1
CDR3nt: TGCAGCGCTGACAGGGGTGGCGAGCAGTACTTC
CDR3aa: CSADRGGEQYF

abundance: few
d_gene: TRBD1
j_gene: TRBJ1-2
v_gene: TRBV10-2
CDR3nt: TGCGCCAGCAGTTACGGACAGGGGGGTTATGGCTACACCTTC
CDR3aa: CASSYGQGGYGYTF

abundance: -
d_gene: TRBD1
j_gene: TRBJ1-1
v_gene: TRBV7-3
CDR3nt: TGTGCCAGCAGCCGGGGACAGGCCACTGAAGCTTTCTTT
CDR3aa: CASSRGQATEAFF

abundance: -
d_gene: TRBD1
j_gene: TRBJ2-3
v_gene: TRBV30
CDR3nt: TGTGCCTGGAGTCCTACAGGGGGAAGGACAGATACGCAGTATTTT
CDR3aa: CAWSPTGGRTDTQYF

abundance: -
d_gene: -
j_gene: TRBJ1-3
v_gene: TRBV4-3
CDR3nt: TGCGCCAGCAGCGGAGGGCGCTCTGGAAACACCATATATTTT
CDR3aa: CASSGGRSGNTIYF

abundance: -
d_gene: TRBD1
j_gene: TRBJ2-1
v_gene: TRBV28
CDR3nt: TGTGCCAGCCGACCGGGACAGGGGTTCAATGAGCAGTTCTTC
CDR3aa: CASRPGQGFNEQFF

abundance: -
d_gene: -
j_gene: TRBJ1-1
v_gene: TRBV18
CDR3nt: TGTGCCAGCTTTGGGCGGGTGACTGAAGCTTTCTTT
CDR3aa: CASFGRVTEAFF

abundance: -
d_gene: -
j_gene: TRBJ2-2
v_gene: TRBV2
CDR3nt: TGTGCCAGCAGTGGCTGGGACATAGTCCGAGTCGCCGGGGAGCTGTTTTTT
CDR3aa: CASSGWDIVRVAGELFF

abundance: -
d_gene: -
j_gene: TRBJ2-2
v_gene: TRBV7-3
CDR3nt: TGTGCCAGCAGCTTACTACCTACCACCGGGGAGCTGTTTTTT
CDR3aa: CASSLLPTTGELFF

abundance: -
d_gene: -
j_gene: TRBJ1-6
v_gene: TRBV2
CDR3nt: TGTGCCAGCAGTGAAGCACCAGGGTATAATTCACCCCTCCACTTT
CDR3aa: CASSEAPGYNSPLHF

abundance: -
d_gene: TRBD2
j_gene: TRBJ2-3
v_gene: TRBV7-2
CDR3nt: TGTGCCAGCAGCTTAGAACTAGCGGGGGCAGATACGCAGTATTTT
CDR3aa: CASSLELAGADTQYF

abundance: once
d_gene: TRBD1
j_gene: TRBJ1-5
v_gene: TRBV6-2/TRBV6-3
CDR3nt: TGTGCCAGCAGTTATCTTAGGCGATTGGGGACAGGGTTCAATCAGCCCCAGCATTTT
CDR3aa: CASSYLRRLGTGFNQPQHF

abundance: -
d_gene: -
j_gene: TRBJ2-1
v_gene: TRBV30
CDR3nt: TGTGCCTGGAGCCGACGGACCAATGAGCAGTTCTTC
CDR3aa: CAWSRRTNEQFF

abundance: -
d_gene: -
j_gene: TRBJ2-1
v_gene: TRBV5-1
CDR3nt: TGCGCCAGCAGCTTGGATTTGGGGGCGGGCAATGAGCAGTTCTTC
CDR3aa: CASSLDLGAGNEQFF

abundance: -
d_gene: -
j_gene: TRBJ1-4
v_gene: TRBV19
CDR3nt: TGTGCCAGTAGTGGCCTGGGAGGTGGTAATGAAAAACTGTTTTTT
CDR3aa: CASSGLGGGNEKLFF

abundance: once
d_gene: -
j_gene: TRBJ2-1
v_gene: TRBV13
CDR3nt: TGTGCCAGCAGTTCAACCGGGACCGGACAAACCAATGAGCAGTTCTTC
CDR3aa: CASSSTGTGQTNEQFF